Listed below are T cell receptor beta chains from one sample, sequenced in a study of shared clonotypes between healthy human individuals. Only in-frame clones appear in the TCRdb table, and some are missing; sequencing was by immunoSEQ multiplex PCR. The repertoire has millions of clones, about 92% of them found once; the top ten carry 0.3% to 0.4%. The sample was naive CD4+ T cells from PBMCs. These receptors all come from a young man in good health. Some clones in this sample may be carry-over from other donors' samples. CDR3s include the opening cysteine and the closing phenylalanine or tryptophan. The D gene is left open where the match is weak. Clone size is stated in some rows and not others, as once, few, many or a class when expanded.

clone_size,j_call,v_call,d_call,cdr3_nt,cdr3_aa
.,TRBJ2-7,TRBV18,.,TGTGCCAGCTCGACCTCAAGCTCCTACGAGCAGTACTTC,CASSTSSSYEQYF
.,TRBJ2-1,TRBV28,TRBD1,TGTGCCAGCACTCCCCCCGGGACAGGGAACTACAATGAGCAGTTCTTC,CASTPPGTGNYNEQFF
.,TRBJ1-2,TRBV7-2,.,TGTGCCAGCACCCCAAGACAGCGTAACTATGGCTACACCTTC,CASTPRQRNYGYTF
.,TRBJ2-1,TRBV5-1,.,TGCGCCAGCAGCTCACAGGGCCTTGCCTACAATGAGCAGTTCTTC,CASSSQGLAYNEQFF
once,TRBJ2-2,TRBV28,TRBD1,TGTGCCAGCAGTCCCGGGACAGGGAGATGGATGGACACCGGGGAGCTGTTTTTT,CASSPGTGRWMDTGELFF
.,TRBJ2-2,TRBV7-3,.,TGTGCCAGCAGCTTATTAGCAGTTAACACCGGGGAGCTGTTTTTT,CASSLLAVNTGELFF
few,TRBJ1-1,TRBV5-1,.,TGCGCCAGCAGCTTGGACAGACCTAGGAACACTGAAGCTTTCTTT,CASSLDRPRNTEAFF
.,TRBJ2-5,TRBV7-6,TRBD2,TGTGCCAGCAGCCAACTAGCGGGAGGCCAAGAGACCCAGTACTTC,CASSQLAGGQETQYF
.,TRBJ2-1,TRBV15,.,TGTGCCACCAGCAGGAGACCAGGGTCTGAGCAGTTCTTC,CATSRRPGSEQFF
.,TRBJ2-5,TRBV9,.,TGTGCCAGCAGCCCAACAAGACTAGGGGGAGAGACCCAGTACTTC,CASSPTRLGGETQYF
.,TRBJ2-7,TRBV15,TRBD2,TGTGCCACCAGCACCAAGACTAGCGGGCGCTCCTACGAGCAGTACTTC,CATSTKTSGRSYEQYF
.,TRBJ1-2,TRBV28,TRBD1,TGTGCCAGCAGTTCCGACCGGACAGGGAGCGGCTACACCTTC,CASSSDRTGSGYTF
once,TRBJ1-1,TRBV10-3,.,TGTGCCACCGCCCAAGGGGGCACTGAAGCTTTCTTT,CATAQGGTEAFF
once,TRBJ2-7,TRBV6-1,.,TGTGCCAGCAGTCTAGGGGCGGCGACCTCCTACGAGCAGTACTTC,CASSLGAATSYEQYF
.,TRBJ2-1,TRBV29-1,.,TGCAGCGTTGAGGAGAATGAGCAGTTCTTC,CSVEENEQFF
once,TRBJ2-1,TRBV4-2,TRBD2,TGTGCCAGCAGCCAAGGACTAGCGGGAGTCCTTAATGAGCAGTTCTTC,CASSQGLAGVLNEQFF